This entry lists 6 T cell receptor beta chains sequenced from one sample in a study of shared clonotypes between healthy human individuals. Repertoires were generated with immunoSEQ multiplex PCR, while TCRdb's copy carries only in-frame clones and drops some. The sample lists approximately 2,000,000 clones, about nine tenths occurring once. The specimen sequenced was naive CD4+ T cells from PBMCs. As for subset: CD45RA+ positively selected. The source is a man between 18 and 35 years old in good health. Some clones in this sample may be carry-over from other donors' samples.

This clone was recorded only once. CDR3 nucleotides: TGTGCCAGCAGGATGACGTCCCACTCTGGAAACACCATATATTTT. This encodes CASRMTSHSGNTIYF. V gene TRBV6-5 combines with J gene TRBJ1-3; no firm D call. V lost 6 bases and J 0 bases, leaving 12 bases between the germline ends. This CDR3 has 15 residues. Germline V CDR1 and CDR2: MNHEY, SVGAGI.

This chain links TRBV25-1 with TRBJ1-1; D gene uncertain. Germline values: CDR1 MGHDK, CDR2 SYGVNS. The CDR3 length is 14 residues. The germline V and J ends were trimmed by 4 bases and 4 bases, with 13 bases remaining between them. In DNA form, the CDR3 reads TGTGCCAGCAGTGCCGGAGGGAGCGTCACTGAAGCTTTCTTT. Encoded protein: CASSAGGSVTEAFF.

CDR3 nucleotide sequence: TGTGCCAGCAGCCGGGGACTAGCGGGATTGGGGGGCAATGAGCAGTTCTTC. Translation: CASSRGLAGLGGNEQFF. V and J are TRBV27 and TRBJ2-1; 13 bases align to TRBD2. Germline V gives CDR1 MNHEY, CDR2 SMNVEV (reference sequence). V was pared by 6 bases and J by 6 bases, with 11 bases of the junction left unmatched. The CDR3 spans 17 residues.

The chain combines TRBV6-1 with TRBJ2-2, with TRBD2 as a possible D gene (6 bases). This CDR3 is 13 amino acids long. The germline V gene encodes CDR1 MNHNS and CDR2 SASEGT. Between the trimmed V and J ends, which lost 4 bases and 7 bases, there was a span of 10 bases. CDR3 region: CASSGGVGGELFF. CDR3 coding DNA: TGTGCCAGCAGTGGCGGGGTGGGCGGGGAGCTGTTTTTT.

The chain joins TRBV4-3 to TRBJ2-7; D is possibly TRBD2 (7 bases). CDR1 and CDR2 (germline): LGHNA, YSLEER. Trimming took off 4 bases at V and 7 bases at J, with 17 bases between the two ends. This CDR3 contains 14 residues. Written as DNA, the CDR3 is TGCGCCAGCAGCCTCTCGCGGGGGCCTTTGGAGCAGTACTTC. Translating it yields CASSLSRGPLEQYF.

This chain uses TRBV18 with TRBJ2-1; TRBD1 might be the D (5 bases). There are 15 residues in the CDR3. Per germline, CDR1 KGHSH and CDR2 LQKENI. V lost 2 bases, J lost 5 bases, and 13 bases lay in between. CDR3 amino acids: CASSPIQGRDNEQFF. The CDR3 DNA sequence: TGTGCCAGCTCACCAATCCAGGGTAGGGACAATGAGCAGTTCTTC.